Shown below are 23 T cell receptor beta chains from a single sample sequenced in a study of cytomegalovirus exposure and HLA in healthy donors. The table came from immunoSEQ multiplex PCR; TCRdb's copy has only in-frame clones and leaves some out. Among 40,000 to 60,000 clones listed, 85% to 95% were seen once. Sequenced input: PBMCs. These receptors all come from a woman aged 18-29 years in good health and CMV-seropositive.

The DNA of the CDR3 is TGTGCCAGCAGCAAACAGGGACAGTGGACGTACAATGAGCAGTTCTTC. This sequence encodes CASSKQGQWTYNEQFF. J is TRBJ2-1 and V is TRBV11-3, with 7 bases aligning to TRBD1. The CDR3 spans 16 residues. Germline V gives CDR1 SGHNT, CDR2 YENEEA. The V gene end was trimmed by 5 bases and the J gene end by 4 bases; junction bases not matched to a gene: 11.

The chain combines TRBV28 with TRBJ2-3; 7 bases align to TRBD1. The junction had 9 bases not matched to a gene; V was cut back by 5 bases and J by 4 bases. This CDR3 has 15 residues. In germline, CDR1 is MDHEN, CDR2 SYDVKM. The CDR3 sequence: CASSRIDRESDTQYF. As DNA, the CDR3 is TGTGCCAGCAGTCGTATTGACAGGGAATCAGATACGCAGTATTTT.

This clone was seen only once. The chain couples TRBV7-9 to TRBJ2-7, with TRBD1 as a possible D gene (5 bases). Germline loops: CDR1 SEHNR, CDR2 FQNEAQ (reference sequence). The CDR3 covers 14 residues. Trimming took 3 bases from V and 3 from J, leaving 12 bases between them. CDR3 DNA sequence: TGTGCCAGCAGCTTTTCCTCAGGGAACTACGAGCAGTACTTC. Its translation is CASSFSSGNYEQYF.

The chain recombines TRBV19 with TRBJ2-2, with 8 nucleotides matching TRBD2. The CDR3 has 14 amino acids. V trimming: 5 bases; J trimming: 6 bases; junction bases outside the gene matches: 5. Germline V gives CDR1 LNHDA, CDR2 SQIVND (reference sequence). CDR3 bases: TGTGCCAGTAGTCCAGCGGGAGTATCCGGGGAGCTGTTTTTT. Translating it yields CASSPAGVSGELFF.

The CDR3 DNA sequence: TGCGCCAGCAGCCAACAAAGTCGGAGAAGAGTAACAGATACGCAGTATTTT. Amino acids: CASSQQSRRRVTDTQYF. This rearrangement joins TRBV4-3 to TRBJ2-3; D remains ambiguous. The CDR3 extends over 17 amino acids. Germline lookup yields CDR1 LGHNA and CDR2 YSLEER. V was clipped by 2 bases and J by 3 bases, with 18 bases between them.

This chain connects TRBV7-9 to TRBJ2-1; 13 nucleotides match TRBD2. V shed 5 bases and J 8 bases; nucleotides not matched to a gene: 9. The CDR3 has 16 amino acids. From germline, CDR1 is SEHNR and CDR2 FQNEAQ (reference sequence). The CDR3 loop reads CASSRGGLAGIDEQFF. In nucleotides, the CDR3 is TGTGCCAGCAGCCGGGGGGGACTAGCGGGAATCGATGAGCAGTTCTTC. The complete variable domain, with remaining parts taken from reference TRBV7-9 and TRBJ2-1, reads DTGVSQNPRHKITKRGQNVTFRCDPISEHNRLYWYRQTLGQGPEFLTYFQNEAQLEKSRLLSDRFSAERPKGSFSTLEIQRTEQGDSAMYLCASSRGGLAGIDEQFFGPGTRLTVL.

The gene calls are TRBV25-1 and TRBJ2-5; 7 nucleotides match TRBD1. The CDR3 has 15 amino acids. Germline CDR1 and CDR2: MGHDK and SYGVNS. V was clipped by 6 bases and J by 0 bases; unmatched bases: 7. The CDR3 protein is CASRSIDRDQETQYF. CDR3 DNA sequence: TGTGCCAGCAGATCAATTGACAGGGACCAAGAGACCCAGTACTTC.

The J gene is TRBJ2-1, the V gene TRBV7-3; maybe TRBD2 (6 bases). V was shortened by 4 bases and J by 7 bases, with 14 bases between the two germline ends. The CDR3 covers 14 residues. Germline V gene lookup returns CDR1 SGHTA and CDR2 FQGTGA. The CDR3 nucleotides read TGTGCCAGCAGCTCCACGTTTCGGGGGAATGAGCAGTTCTTC. This gives the protein CASSSTFRGNEQFF.

This clone was found a few times. The chain couples TRBV5-6 to TRBJ2-7, with 7 bases identical to TRBD1. Germline V lookup: CDR1 SGHDT, CDR2 YYEEEE. This CDR3 is built from 15 residues. The trim removed 2 bases at V and 2 bases at J, leaving 7 bases unmatched. CDR3 sequence (DNA): TGTGCCAGCAGCTTAACCGACAGGGCCGCCTACGAGCAGTACTTC. Translating it yields CASSLTDRAAYEQYF.

The chain carries TRBV16 and TRBJ2-7, with TRBD1 as a possible D gene (6 bases). This CDR3 is built from 16 residues. Trimming removed 0 bases from V and 3 bases from J, with 15 bases in between. Per germline, CDR1 KGHSY and CDR2 FQNENV. CDR3 bases: TGTGCCAGCAGCCAATCAGCTGGGGGCCTCAACTACGAGCAGTACTTC. This sequence encodes CASSQSAGGLNYEQYF.

CDR3 loop: CASSLVVGGINGYTF. The CDR3 DNA reads as TGTGCCAGCAGCTTAGTTGTTGGGGGCATCAATGGCTACACCTTC. The V and J genes are TRBV7-6 and TRBJ1-2, with a weak D call TRBD1 (6 bases). Deletions cut 1 base from V and 6 bases from J, with 15 bases between. CDR3 length: 15 residues. CDR1 is SGHVS and CDR2 is FNYEAQ in the germline V gene.

The genes are TRBV5-1 and TRBJ2-1, with TRBD1 identical over 8 bases. The V and J ends lost 0 bases and 4 bases, in that order; junction bases with no gene match: 3. The length of the CDR3 is 15 residues. Per germline, CDR1 SGHRS and CDR2 YFSETQ. The CDR3 coding sequence is TGCGCCAGCAGCTTGGGACAGGGGCCTTACAATGAGCAGTTCTTC. Protein product: CASSLGQGPYNEQFF.

This chain links TRBV27 with TRBJ1-2; tentative D call: TRBD1 (6 bases). Germline assignment: CDR1 MNHEY and CDR2 SMNVEV (reference sequence). V dropped 9 bases and J dropped 0 bases, with 8 bases sitting between them. This CDR3 contains 12 residues. The CDR3 DNA reads as TGTGCCAGTCGGACAGCTAACTATGGCTACACCTTC. Amino acids: CASRTANYGYTF.

The rearrangement uses TRBV5-8 and TRBJ2-1, with TRBD2 matching over 10 bases. The CDR3 runs to 15 residues. Germline assignment: CDR1 SGHTS and CDR2 YDEGEE. The V segment lost 3 bases and the J segment 8 bases; nucleotides outside the gene matches: 8. CDR3 region: CASSWSPGLAYEQFF. The CDR3 region has the DNA TGTGCCAGCAGCTGGTCACCGGGACTAGCGTATGAGCAGTTCTTC.

This chain joins TRBV27 and TRBJ2-7, with D unresolved. The germline gives CDR1 MNHEY, CDR2 SMNVEV (reference sequence). V was cut by 0 bases and J by 7 bases, with 10 bases left in between. The CDR3 runs to 13 residues. The CDR3 reads CASSLSPTREQYF. CDR3 nucleotides: TGTGCCAGCAGTTTATCCCCGACCAGGGAGCAGTACTTC.

The rearrangement links TRBV6-1 to TRBJ2-7; TRBD1 agrees at 8 bases. The CDR3 runs to 13 residues. The V gene's germline CDR1 is MNHNS and CDR2 SASEGT. With V trimmed by 8 bases and J by 2 bases, 5 bases remained unmatched. Here the CDR3 DNA reads TGTGCCAGCTCAAAGACAGGGGCCTACGAGCAGTACTTC. This sequence encodes CASSKTGAYEQYF.

V is TRBV28 and J is TRBJ2-5, with 13 bases that match TRBD2. The J call is uncertain, as TRBJ2-7 better fits the DNA end. The length of the CDR3 is 14 residues. Germline values: CDR1 MDHEN, CDR2 SYDVKM. The CDR3 here is CASRRTSGSHEQYF. The CDR3 DNA reads TGTGCCAGCAGGAGGACTAGCGGGAGCCACGAGCAGTACTTC.

This clone was detected once. The chain carries TRBV5-1 and TRBJ1-3; D might be TRBD1 (6 bases). CDR1 and CDR2 (germline): SGHRS, YFSETQ. Trimming took 0 bases from V and 0 from J, leaving 7 bases between them. The CDR3 totals 15 residues. The CDR3 loop reads CASSLGQASGNTIYF. The CDR3 DNA follows: TGCGCCAGCAGCTTGGGACAGGCCTCTGGAAACACCATATATTTT.

This chain joins TRBV29-1 and TRBJ2-1, with D possibly being TRBD2 (7 bases). The V end lost 7 bases, the J end lost 4 bases, and 20 bases lay between the germline ends. This CDR3 is 15 amino acids long. Germline values: CDR1 SQVTM, CDR2 ANQGSEA. CDR3 in amino acids: CSAPRGATDYNEQFF. CDR3 nucleotides: TGCAGCGCTCCCCGGGGGGCTACGGATTACAATGAGCAGTTCTTC.

V usage is TRBV30 and J usage is TRBJ2-7, with 8 bases that match TRBD1. J lost 4 bases, V lost 2 bases, and 4 bases had no gene match. The CDR3 runs 13 residues. Germline-derived CDR1 and CDR2 are GTSNPN and SVGIG (reference sequence). The CDR3, as DNA: TGTGCCTGGAGTCCACAGGGGGGATACGAGCAGTACTTC. It encodes CAWSPQGGYEQYF. Full variable domain (rest looked up from reference TRBV30 and TRBJ2-7): SQTIHQWPATLVQPVGSPLSLECTVEGTSNPNLYWYRQAAGRGLQLLFYSVGIGQISSEVPQNLSASRPQDRQFILSSKKLLLSDSGFYLCAWSPQGGYEQYFGPGTRLTVT.

The chain has TRBV11-3 and TRBJ1-1; D is uncertain. CDR3 length: 11 amino acids. Trimming left V 0 bases short and J 9 bases short, with 5 bases between. Germline V CDR1 and CDR2: SGHNT, YENEEA. This CDR3 is CASSLEQQAFF. CDR3 sequence (DNA): TGTGCCAGCAGCTTAGAACAGCAAGCTTTCTTT.

J is TRBJ1-3 and V is TRBV7-3; TRBD1 might be the D (5 bases). CDR1 is SGHTA, CDR2 FQGTGA, per germline. V was cut by 4 bases and J by 2 bases, with 12 bases left in between. CDR3 length: 15 amino acids. CDR3 residues: CASSSLDSPGNTIYF. The CDR3 DNA reads as TGTGCCAGCAGCTCCCTTGACAGCCCTGGAAACACCATATATTTT.

CDR3 residues: CASSLAARTGGSYTF. CDR3 bases: TGTGCCAGCAGCTTAGCCGCCCGGACAGGGGGAAGCTACACCTTC. This chain joins TRBV7-9 and TRBJ1-2; 10 bases align to TRBD1. The ends lost 0 bases at V and 9 bases at J; junction bases unmatched: 7. The CDR3 length is 15 residues. Germline V lookup: CDR1 SEHNR, CDR2 FQNEAQ (reference sequence).